Sequencing of this T cell receptor beta chain was carried out in a study of Tregs in tolerant kidney transplant recipients. Points from the study as a whole: Donor-specific Treg expansion exceeded global Treg expansion in tolerant patients, suggesting antigen drive. No direct test of biological reproducibility was done here.

Notes on this clone: Antigen: not known. The CDR3 end is not reached by the read, which stops 3 residues before it; the germline J gene fills it in.

Germline V gene lookup returns CDR1 SGHVS and CDR2 FQNEAQ. Trimming took off 1 base at V and 7 bases at J, with 11 bases between the two ends. This CDR3 is 14 amino acids long. Mixed chimerism was transient after nonmyeloablative marrow transplants from related graft donors. Unstimulated regulatory T cells (CD4+CD25+CD127-), CD4+CD25- non-regulatory cells, CD4 and CD8 cells were FACS-sorted from thawed PBMCs. Here immunoSEQ multiplex PCR was the method, and the copy in TCRdb shows in-frame clones only, minus some. This table holds approximately 13,000 clones. This chain connects TRBV7-8 to TRBJ1-5; D perhaps matches TRBD1 (5 bases). The source is a human patient who received a combined kidney and bone marrow transplant. The graft donor may have given rise to some T cells. The material sequenced was CD8+ T cells from blood (PBMCs), taken 6 months after the transplant. The sequenced part of the CDR3 DNA is TGTGCCAGCAGCTTAGATTCAGGGAACCAGCCC. Protein sequence: CASSLDSGNQP. The CDR3 as a whole reads CASSLDSGNQPQHF.